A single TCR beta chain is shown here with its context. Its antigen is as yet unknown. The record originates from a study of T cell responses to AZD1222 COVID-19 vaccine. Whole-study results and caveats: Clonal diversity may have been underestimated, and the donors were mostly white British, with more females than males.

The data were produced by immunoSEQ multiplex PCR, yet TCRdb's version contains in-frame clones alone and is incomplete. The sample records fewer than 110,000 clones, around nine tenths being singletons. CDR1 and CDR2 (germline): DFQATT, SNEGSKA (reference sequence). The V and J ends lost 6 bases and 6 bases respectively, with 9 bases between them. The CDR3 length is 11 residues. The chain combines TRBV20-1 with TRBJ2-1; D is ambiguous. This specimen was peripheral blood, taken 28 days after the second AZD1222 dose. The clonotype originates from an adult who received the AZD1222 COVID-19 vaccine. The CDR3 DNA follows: TGCAGTGCAGAACGACTCAATGAGCAGTTCTTC. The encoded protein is CSAERLNEQFF.